The 5 T cell receptor beta chains listed next were all sequenced from one sample in a study of CD8 T cells in ankylosing spondylitis. Study-wide findings and caveats: Ankylosing spondylitis blood seemed to carry a telltale TCR beta motif made of roughly eight highly homologous variants.

Antigens of these TCRs are unknown. Each CDR3 protein is one row after TCRdb ran MiXCR on the 5' RACE reads. The sample records approximately 440,000 distinct CDR3 sequences, roughly 18% being singletons. The specimen sequenced was blood, either unsorted or a sorted T cell fraction (not recorded which). The receptors come from a male donor with ankylosing spondylitis.

This chain links TRBV6-1 with TRBJ2-1, with 11 bases identical to TRBD1. Germline CDR1 and CDR2: MNHNS and SASEGT. J lost 8 bases, V lost 5 bases, and 8 bases had no gene match. This CDR3 has 15 amino acids. CDR3 amino acids: CASSRTGGFVHEQFF. The CDR3 bases are TGTGCCAGCAGTCGGACAGGGGGCTTTGTCCATGAGCAGTTCTTC.

The J gene is TRBJ2-1, the V gene TRBV7-3; D unclear. V was clipped by 5 bases and J by 5 bases, with 13 bases between them. Per the germline V gene, CDR1 is SGHTA and CDR2 is FQGTGA. The CDR3 runs 14 residues. The CDR3 sequence: CASSPNRLNNEQFF. DNA of the CDR3: TGTGCCAGCAGCCCTAACCGACTCAACAATGAGCAGTTCTTC.

This clonotype was seen only a few times. The V and J genes are TRBV5-1 and TRBJ2-1; D assignment may be TRBD1 or TRBD2 (6 bases each). Germline V gives CDR1 SGHRS, CDR2 YFSETQ. The CDR3 has 15 amino acids. V lost 4 bases, J lost 3 bases, and 14 bases lay in between. CDR3 nucleotides: TGCGCCAGCAGCGCGGAGGGGGGAGTCTACAATGAGCAGTTCTTC. This translates into CASSAEGGVYNEQFF.

Remarks on this clonotype: A much larger clonotype is one base distant, so this may be a read error. The gene calls are TRBV20-1 and TRBJ2-7, with a weak D call TRBD2 (6 bases). The CDR3 runs 16 residues. Germline V lookup: CDR1 DFQATT, CDR2 SNEGSKA (reference sequence). CDR3: CCAMPARLASSYEQYF. CDR3 nucleotides: TGCTGTGCTATGCCCGCGAGGCTAGCGTCGTCCTACGAGCAGTACTTC.

The chain links TRBV2 to TRBJ2-1; 7 bases are a match to TRBD2. V trimming: 4 bases; J trimming: 0 bases; junction bases outside the gene matches: 9. The CDR3 contains 17 residues. The germline V gene has CDR1 SNHLY and CDR2 FYNNEI. CDR3 nucleotide sequence: TGTGCCAGCAGTGTTGGGGGGGGGTCTAGCTCCTACAATGAGCAGTTCTTC. Its translation: CASSVGGGSSSYNEQFF.